These T cell receptor beta chains were read from a single sample in a study of T-cell memory formation after mild COVID-19. TCRdb itself ran the 5' RACE reads through MiXCR, one entry per CDR3 protein. In the table there are 470,000 or so distinct CDR3 sequences, more than 20% of which are singletons. Sequencing was performed on PBMCs or a T cell subset sorted from them (not recorded which). All receptors come from an adult woman who had mild COVID-19 (a few samples of this study predate the infection). Cell type and time point are not known. CDR3s include the opening cysteine and the closing phenylalanine or tryptophan. A D gene is named only where the DNA matches it firmly. For some rows the clone size is stated as once, few or many, or as a class when expanded; others skip it.

J,V,D,size,CDR3,DNA
TRBJ1-2,TRBV7-9,TRBD1,.,CASSSIDRGPGYTF,TGTGCCAGCAGCTCGATTGACAGGGGCCCTGGCTACACCTTC
TRBJ2-1,TRBV23-1,TRBD1,many,CASSQRGTGAGYNEQFF,TGCGCCAGCAGTCAAAGGGGGACAGGGGCCGGCTACAATGAGCAGTTCTTC
TRBJ1-6,TRBV10-3,TRBD1,.,CAISVGQRRSPLHF,TGTGCCATCAGTGTGGGACAGCGGAGGTCCCCCCTCCACTTT
TRBJ1-1,TRBV4-1,.,.,CASSQDFKGLGDTEAFF,TGCGCCAGCAGCCAAGATTTCAAGGGGTTGGGAGACACTGAAGCTTTCTTT
TRBJ1-3,TRBV9,.,.,CASSVEGTSGNTIYF,TGTGCCAGCAGCGTAGAGGGAACCTCTGGAAACACCATATATTTT
TRBJ2-1,TRBV12-3/TRBV12-4,TRBD1,.,CASSLGDMGTGSSYNEQFF,TGTGCCAGCAGTTTAGGAGACATGGGGACAGGGAGCTCCTACAATGAGCAGTTCTTC
TRBJ2-1,TRBV15,TRBD2,.,CATSVREGGRGDNEQFF,TGTGCCACCAGCGTGAGAGAGGGCGGGAGAGGTGACAATGAGCAGTTCTTC
TRBJ2-3,TRBV20-1,.,few,CSAADGAGASTDTQYF,TGCAGTGCTGCCGATGGGGCGGGGGCCAGCACAGATACGCAGTATTTT
TRBJ1-2,TRBV5-6,TRBD1,.,CASSSTGGHGYTF,TGTGCCAGCAGCTCGACAGGGGGCCATGGCTACACCTTC
TRBJ2-5,TRBV7-9,TRBD2,.,CASSGFTTLAGALQETQYF,TGTGCCAGCAGCGGCTTCACTACTCTAGCGGGGGCTTTACAAGAGACCCAGTACTTC
TRBJ2-3,TRBV5-1,.,.,CASSSSAYSSVTDTQYF,TGCGCCAGCAGCTCATCCGCGTATTCTAGCGTCACAGATACGCAGTATTTT
TRBJ2-7,TRBV27,.,.,CASSRSDGRAYEQYF,TGTGCCAGCAGCCGGTCGGACGGCCGGGCCTACGAGCAGTACTTC
TRBJ2-5,TRBV18,.,.,CASSPYRTPQETQYF,TGTGCCAGCTCACCATATCGGACTCCCCAAGAGACCCAGTACTTC
TRBJ2-6,TRBV6-6,TRBD1,.,CASSYSGTDRWYSGANVLTF,TGTGCCAGCAGTTACTCGGGCACGGACAGGTGGTACTCTGGGGCCAACGTCCTGACTTTC
TRBJ2-3,TRBV7-2,.,.,CASSLGRTDTDTQYF,TGTGCCAGCAGCCTAGGGCGGACAGACACAGATACGCAGTATTTT
TRBJ2-7,TRBV6-5,.,.,CASSYGQGYNEQYF,TGTGCCAGCAGTTACGGGCAGGGATACAACGAGCAGTACTTC
TRBJ2-3,TRBV7-8,TRBD2,few,CASSESSGRTDTQYF,TGTGCCAGCAGCGAGTCTAGCGGACGCACAGATACGCAGTATTTT
TRBJ2-2,TRBV25-1,.,.,CASTPTGNTGELFF,TGTGCCAGCACCCCGACCGGGAACACCGGGGAGCTGTTTTTT
TRBJ2-1,TRBV12-3/TRBV12-4,.,few,CASRGVGNEQFF,TGTGCCAGCAGGGGTGTCGGCAATGAGCAGTTCTTC
TRBJ1-1,TRBV6-2/TRBV6-3,.,.,CASIKLQSTEAFF,TGTGCCAGCATCAAGCTACAGAGCACTGAAGCTTTCTTT
TRBJ2-3,TRBV7-9,.,few,CASSLDGGASTDTQYF,TGTGCCAGCAGCTTAGATGGGGGGGCTAGCACAGATACGCAGTATTTT
TRBJ2-7,TRBV24-1,.,.,CATSDFRRGTYEQYF,TGTGCCACCAGTGATTTTCGCCGGGGGACCTACGAGCAGTACTTC
TRBJ1-1,TRBV5-1,.,.,CASTEEMNTEAFF,TGCGCCAGCACGGAGGAGATGAACACTGAAGCTTTCTTT
TRBJ2-7,TRBV4-3,.,.,CASSSGKGYEQYF,TGCGCCAGCAGCTCAGGGAAAGGCTACGAGCAGTACTTC
TRBJ2-1,TRBV11-2,TRBD2,.,CASSLGKGYRLAGGQYNEQFF,TGTGCCAGCAGCTTGGGAAAGGGGTATCGGCTAGCGGGAGGGCAATACAATGAGCAGTTCTTC
TRBJ1-1,TRBV5-1,.,few,CASTQGRNTEAFF,TGCGCCAGCACCCAGGGAAGGAACACTGAAGCTTTCTTT
TRBJ2-7,TRBV4-3,TRBD2,.,CASSQDPGLEEQYF,TGCGCCAGCAGCCAAGATCCGGGACTAGAGGAGCAGTACTTC
TRBJ1-5,TRBV12-3/TRBV12-4,.,few,CASSLGLAQHF,TGTGCCAGCAGTTTAGGTTTAGCCCAGCATTTT
TRBJ2-1,TRBV5-8,TRBD1,few,CASSLTGGVVFF,TGTGCCAGCAGCTTAACAGGGGGTGTCGTGTTCTTC
TRBJ2-1,TRBV7-9,TRBD1,few,CASSIVPGQGNNEQFF,TGTGCCAGCAGTATTGTCCCGGGACAGGGGAACAATGAGCAGTTCTTC
TRBJ1-6,TRBV5-5,.,many,CASSPLTLTDGNSPLHF,TGTGCCAGCAGCCCGCTTACGCTGACGGATGGGAATTCACCCCTCCACTTT
TRBJ2-7,TRBV15,.,few,CATRLGRATGEYEQYF,TGTGCCACCAGGTTAGGCAGAGCCACGGGGGAGTACGAGCAGTACTTC
TRBJ2-7,TRBV27,TRBD2,.,CASSLFTASGYYEQYF,TGTGCCAGCAGTTTATTTACCGCTAGCGGCTACTACGAGCAGTACTTC
TRBJ2-2,TRBV11-3,.,few,CASSLSEWPSGELFF,TGTGCCAGCAGCTTAAGCGAATGGCCCAGCGGGGAGCTGTTTTTT
TRBJ2-7,TRBV2,TRBD1,once,CAKGQGADEQYF,TGTGCCAAGGGACAGGGAGCGGACGAGCAGTACTTC
TRBJ2-5,TRBV11-2,.,.,CASSPLQGMGETQYF,TGTGCCAGCAGCCCCCTCCAGGGGATGGGAGAGACCCAGTACTTC
TRBJ2-7,TRBV5-1,.,.,CASSLSTVGFPGAGSSYEQYF,TGCGCCAGCAGCTTGTCAACAGTCGGTTTCCCGGGTGCTGGGAGCTCCTACGAGCAGTACTTC
TRBJ2-7,TRBV6-5,.,.,CASRRTNYEQYF,TGTGCCAGCAGACGGACTAACTACGAGCAGTACTTC